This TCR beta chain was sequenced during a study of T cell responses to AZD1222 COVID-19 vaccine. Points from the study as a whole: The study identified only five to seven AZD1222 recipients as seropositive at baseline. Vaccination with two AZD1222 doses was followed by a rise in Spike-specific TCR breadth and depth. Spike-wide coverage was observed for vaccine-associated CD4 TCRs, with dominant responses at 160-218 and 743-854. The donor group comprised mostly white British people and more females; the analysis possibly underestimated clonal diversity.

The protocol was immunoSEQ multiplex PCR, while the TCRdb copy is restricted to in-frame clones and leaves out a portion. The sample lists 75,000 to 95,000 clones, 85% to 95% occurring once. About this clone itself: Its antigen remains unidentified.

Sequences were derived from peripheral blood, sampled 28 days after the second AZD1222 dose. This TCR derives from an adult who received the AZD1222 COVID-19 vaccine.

The CDR3 spells CASSMRSSGDTGELFF. CDR3 coding DNA: TGTGCCAGTAGTATGAGGTCTAGCGGAGATACCGGGGAGCTGTTTTTT. The chain carries TRBV19 and TRBJ2-2; 7 bases line up with TRBD2. After removal of 3 bases from V and 5 bases from J, the junction contained 9 bases not matched to a gene. This CDR3 has 16 residues. In germline, CDR1 is LNHDA, CDR2 SQIVND (reference sequence).